The rows below give T cell receptor beta chains drawn from one sample of a study of chemoradiotherapy in HPV16-positive cancers. This table comes from immunoSEQ multiplex PCR, and its TCRdb copy is limited to in-frame clones, with some not included. The profile covers 1,700 or so clones, with roughly 89% appearing a single time and around 4.8% taken by the ten largest. The sample in question was tumor tissue, obtained from a patient who underwent chemoradiotherapy. Every receptor here comes from a human donor with HPV-associated anogenital cancer. The CDR3 runs from the conserved cysteine through the conserved F or W. Each record gives: J gene, D gene, V gene, clone size, CDR3 DNA, CDR3 protein. A D gene is named only where the DNA matches it firmly. Not all rows give a size; the values are once, few, many and, for expanded clones, a class.

J: TRBJ2-7; D: .; V: TRBV6-5; size: .; DNA: TGTGCCAGCAGTTCCGGAGTTCGCCACGAGCAGTACTTC; CDR3: CASSSGVRHEQYF
J: TRBJ1-6; D: .; V: TRBV5-6; size: .; DNA: TGTGCCAGCAGCATCGACAGGCGGGGTAATTCACCCCTCCACTTT; CDR3: CASSIDRRGNSPLHF
J: TRBJ2-3; D: TRBD2; V: TRBV5-1; size: once; DNA: TGCGCCAGCAGCTTGGGTAGCGGGGGGTCACTTTCTAGCACAGATACGCAGTATTTT; CDR3: CASSLGSGGSLSSTDTQYF
J: TRBJ1-1; D: .; V: TRBV7-9; size: .; DNA: TGTGCCAGCAGCTTAATGGGCCAGAACACTGAAGCTTTCTTT; CDR3: CASSLMGQNTEAFF
J: TRBJ1-4; D: TRBD1; V: TRBV2; size: .; DNA: TGTGCCAGCAGGAATCGGGACAGCCTTAATGAAAAACTGTTTTTT; CDR3: CASRNRDSLNEKLFF
J: TRBJ1-3; D: .; V: TRBV7-9; size: .; DNA: TGTGCCAGCAGCTTAGCGGACATAGACGGAAACACCATATATTTT; CDR3: CASSLADIDGNTIYF
J: TRBJ1-3; D: .; V: TRBV5-1; size: .; DNA: TGCGCCAGCAGCTTGGCCGGGATACGGTTTGGAAACACCATATATTTT; CDR3: CASSLAGIRFGNTIYF
J: TRBJ2-4; D: .; V: TRBV18; size: once; DNA: TGTGCCAGCTCACCGCCCAAGACGGGGGCCAAAAACATTCAGTACTTC; CDR3: CASSPPKTGAKNIQYF
J: TRBJ1-2; D: TRBD1; V: TRBV7-2; size: .; DNA: TGTGCCAGCAGCAGACAGGGGGGCTATGGCTACACCTTC; CDR3: CASSRQGGYGYTF
J: TRBJ2-2; D: .; V: TRBV5-1; size: .; DNA: TGCGCCAGCAGCTCCCAAATGGCGGGGGAGCTGTTTTTT; CDR3: CASSSQMAGELFF
J: TRBJ2-1; D: .; V: TRBV9; size: .; DNA: TGTGCCAGCAGCGTAGAGGCTAGCGACTCCTACAATGAGCAGTTCTTC; CDR3: CASSVEASDSYNEQFF
J: TRBJ1-2; D: .; V: TRBV11-2; size: .; DNA: TGTGCCAGCAGCTCCCATGGGCCCCCCCCCTATGGCTACACCTTC; CDR3: CASSSHGPPPYGYTF
J: TRBJ2-1; D: .; V: TRBV5-1; size: .; DNA: TGCGCCAGCAGCTCCGGAGGGACTGTCTACAATGAGCAGTTCTTC; CDR3: CASSSGGTVYNEQFF
J: TRBJ2-7; D: .; V: TRBV2; size: .; DNA: TGTGCCAGCAGTGAAGCGGACCTAAGTTCGGAGTACTTC; CDR3: CASSEADLSSEYF
J: TRBJ2-3; D: .; V: TRBV15; size: .; DNA: TGTGCCACCGGGGGGACTAGCACAGATACGCAGTATTTT; CDR3: CATGGTSTDTQYF
J: TRBJ2-1; D: .; V: TRBV18; size: .; DNA: TGTGCCAGCTCACCCGGGTGGGCAGGGTTAATGAATGAGCAGTTCTTC; CDR3: CASSPGWAGLMNEQFF
J: TRBJ1-1; D: TRBD1; V: TRBV19; size: .; DNA: TGTGCCAGTAGTCCCCCGGCAGGGGGAGGTCGCACTGAAGCTTTCTTT; CDR3: CASSPPAGGGRTEAFF
J: TRBJ2-3; D: .; V: TRBV2; size: .; DNA: TGTGCCAGCAGTGAGCTGGGTCAGGGTAACACAGATACGCAGTATTTT; CDR3: CASSELGQGNTDTQYF
J: TRBJ1-1; D: TRBD1; V: TRBV7-2; size: .; DNA: TGTGCCAGCAGCTTAGCGACAGGGGACACTGAAGCTTTCTTT; CDR3: CASSLATGDTEAFF
J: TRBJ2-3; D: .; V: TRBV6-4; size: .; DNA: TGTGCCAGCAGTGAAACGGGAGATGGCACAGATACGCAGTATTTT; CDR3: CASSETGDGTDTQYF
J: TRBJ2-3; D: .; V: TRBV7-2; size: .; DNA: TGTGCCAGCAGCCCCTTCGCAGATACGCAGTATTTT; CDR3: CASSPFADTQYF
J: TRBJ2-2; D: TRBD2; V: TRBV29-1; size: .; DNA: TGCAGCGTCGGAAAAGCGGGAGGGGACGGGGAGCTGTTTTTT; CDR3: CSVGKAGGDGELFF
J: TRBJ1-5; D: .; V: TRBV19; size: .; DNA: TGTGCCAGTAGTAGGAGGGGCAGGAATCGCAATCAGCCCCAGCATTTT; CDR3: CASSRRGRNRNQPQHF
J: TRBJ1-6; D: .; V: TRBV2; size: .; DNA: TGTGCCAGCAGTGCCTATTTTGGGGATTCACCCCTCCACTTT; CDR3: CASSAYFGDSPLHF
J: TRBJ2-5; D: .; V: TRBV7-9; size: .; DNA: TGTGCCAGCGCTAGGGAGACCCAGTACTTC; CDR3: CASARETQYF
J: TRBJ2-5; D: .; V: TRBV27; size: .; DNA: TGTGCCAGCAGTCCAGGACAGTACCAAGAGACCCAGTACTTC; CDR3: CASSPGQYQETQYF
J: TRBJ2-4; D: TRBD1; V: TRBV19; size: .; DNA: TGTGCCAGTACTACAGGGGGTTCCAAAAACATTCAGTACTTC; CDR3: CASTTGGSKNIQYF
J: TRBJ2-5; D: .; V: TRBV6-6; size: .; DNA: TGTGCCAGCAGTTACCGCGAGACCCAGTACTTC; CDR3: CASSYRETQYF
J: TRBJ1-5; D: .; V: TRBV28; size: .; DNA: TGTGCCAGCAGTTTTTTTGGTTCCGGTCAGCCCCAGCATTTT; CDR3: CASSFFGSGQPQHF